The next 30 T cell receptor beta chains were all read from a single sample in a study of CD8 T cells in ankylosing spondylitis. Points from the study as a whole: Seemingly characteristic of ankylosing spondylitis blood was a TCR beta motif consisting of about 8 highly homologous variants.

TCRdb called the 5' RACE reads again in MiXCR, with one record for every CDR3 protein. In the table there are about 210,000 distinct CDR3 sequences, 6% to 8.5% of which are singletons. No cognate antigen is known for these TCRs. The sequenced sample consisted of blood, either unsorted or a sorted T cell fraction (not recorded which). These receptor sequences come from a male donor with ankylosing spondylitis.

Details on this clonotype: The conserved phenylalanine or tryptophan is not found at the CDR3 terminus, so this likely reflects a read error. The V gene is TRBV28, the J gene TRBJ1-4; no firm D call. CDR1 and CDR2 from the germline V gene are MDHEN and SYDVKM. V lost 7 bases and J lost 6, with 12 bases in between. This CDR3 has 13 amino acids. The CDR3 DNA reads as TGTGCCAGCATGTGGGAGTTAGATGAAAAACTGTTTATT. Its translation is CASMWELDEKLFI.

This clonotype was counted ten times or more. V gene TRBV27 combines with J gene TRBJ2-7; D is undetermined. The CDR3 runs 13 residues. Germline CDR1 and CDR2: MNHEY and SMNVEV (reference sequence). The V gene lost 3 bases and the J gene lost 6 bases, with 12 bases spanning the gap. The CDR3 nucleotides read TGTGCCAGCAGTTTGAGTGGGTACGGCGAGCAGTACTTC. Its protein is CASSLSGYGEQYF.

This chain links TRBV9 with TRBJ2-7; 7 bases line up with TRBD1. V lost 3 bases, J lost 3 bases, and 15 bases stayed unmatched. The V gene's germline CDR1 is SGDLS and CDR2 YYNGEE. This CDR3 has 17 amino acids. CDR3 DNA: TGTGCCAGCAGCGAGGGCCAGGGGGAGCTACCTTACTACGAGCAGTACTTC. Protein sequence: CASSEGQGELPYYEQYF.

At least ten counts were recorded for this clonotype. This CDR3 is CASSHVGQGVRFF. CDR3 nucleotides: TGCGCCAGCAGCCACGTAGGACAGGGGGTACGGTTCTTC. The gene calls are TRBV4-3 and TRBJ2-1; TRBD1 aligns across 10 bases. The CDR3 runs 13 residues. V was clipped by 3 bases and J by 15 bases; unmatched bases: 8. The germline V gene encodes CDR1 LGHNA and CDR2 YSLEER.

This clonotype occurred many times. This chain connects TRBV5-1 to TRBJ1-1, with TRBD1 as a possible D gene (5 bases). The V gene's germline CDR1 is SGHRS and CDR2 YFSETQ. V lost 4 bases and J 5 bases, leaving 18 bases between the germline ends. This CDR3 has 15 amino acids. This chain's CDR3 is CASSGLRGIGTEAFF. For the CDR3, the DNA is TGCGCCAGCAGCGGCCTAAGGGGTATCGGAACTGAAGCTTTCTTT.

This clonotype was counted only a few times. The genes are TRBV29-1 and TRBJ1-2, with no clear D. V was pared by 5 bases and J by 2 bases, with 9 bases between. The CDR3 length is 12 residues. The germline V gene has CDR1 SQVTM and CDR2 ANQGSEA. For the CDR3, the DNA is TGCAGCGTTCGGACGGACAACTATGGCTACACCTTC. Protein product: CSVRTDNYGYTF.

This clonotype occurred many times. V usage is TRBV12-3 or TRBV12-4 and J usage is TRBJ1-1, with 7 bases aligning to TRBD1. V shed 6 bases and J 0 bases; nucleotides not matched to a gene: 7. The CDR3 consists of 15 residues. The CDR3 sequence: CASSYRGGVNTEAFF. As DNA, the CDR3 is TGTGCCAGCAGCTACAGGGGTGGGGTGAACACTGAAGCTTTCTTT.

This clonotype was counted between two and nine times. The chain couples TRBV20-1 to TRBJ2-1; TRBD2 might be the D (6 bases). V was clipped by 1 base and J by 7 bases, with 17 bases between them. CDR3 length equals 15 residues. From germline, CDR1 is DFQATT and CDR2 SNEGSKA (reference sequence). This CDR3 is CSARGLAGYGNEQFF. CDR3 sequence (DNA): TGCAGTGCTAGAGGCTTGGCGGGATACGGTAATGAGCAGTTCTTC.

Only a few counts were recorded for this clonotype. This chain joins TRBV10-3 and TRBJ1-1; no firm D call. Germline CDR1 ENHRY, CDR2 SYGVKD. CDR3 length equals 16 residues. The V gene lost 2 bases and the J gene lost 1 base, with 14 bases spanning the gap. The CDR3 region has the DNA TGTGCCATCAGTGAGGTTTTTGGGAATAAGAACACTGAAGCTTTCTTT. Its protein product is CAISEVFGNKNTEAFF.

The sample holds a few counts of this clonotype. Here the CDR3 reads CASSYPGHFGYEQYF. CDR3 nucleotides: TGTGCCAGCAGTTATCCGGGACACTTTGGCTACGAGCAGTACTTC. The genes are TRBV6-2 or TRBV6-3 and TRBJ2-7; a weak D match, TRBD1 (6 bases). Germline V gene sequence: CDR1 MNHEY, CDR2 SVGEGT. CDR3 length equals 15 residues. Trimming pared 3 bases from V and 3 bases from J, leaving 15 bases between.

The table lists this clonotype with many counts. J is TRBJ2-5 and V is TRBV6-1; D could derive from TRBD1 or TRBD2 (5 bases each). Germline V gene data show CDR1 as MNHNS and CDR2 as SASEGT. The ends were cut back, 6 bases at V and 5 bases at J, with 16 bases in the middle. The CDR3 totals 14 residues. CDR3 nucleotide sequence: TGTGCCAGCAGGCCATTGGGGGTCTGGGAGACCCAGTACTTC. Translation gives CASRPLGVWETQYF.

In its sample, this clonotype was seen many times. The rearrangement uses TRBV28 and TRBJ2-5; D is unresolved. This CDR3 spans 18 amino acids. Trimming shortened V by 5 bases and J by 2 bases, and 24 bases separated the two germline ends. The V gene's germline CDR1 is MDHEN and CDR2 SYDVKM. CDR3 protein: CASSTEPFAGPHQETQYF. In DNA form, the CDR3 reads TGTGCCAGCAGTACCGAACCCTTTGCTGGACCTCATCAAGAGACCCAGTACTTC.

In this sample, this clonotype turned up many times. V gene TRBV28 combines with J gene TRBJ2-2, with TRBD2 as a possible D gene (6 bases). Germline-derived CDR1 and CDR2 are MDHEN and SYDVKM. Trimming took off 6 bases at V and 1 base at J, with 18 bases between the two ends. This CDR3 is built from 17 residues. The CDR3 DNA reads TGTGCCAGCAGGGACATATGGGGGGAGAGGAACACCGGGGAGCTGTTTTTT. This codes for CASRDIWGERNTGELFF. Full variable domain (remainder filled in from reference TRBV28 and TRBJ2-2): DVKVTQSSRYLVKRTGEKVFLECVQDMDHENMFWYRQDPGLGLRLIYFSYDVKMKEKGDIPEGYSVSREKKERFSLILESASTNQTSMYLCASRDIWGERNTGELFFGEGSRLTVL.

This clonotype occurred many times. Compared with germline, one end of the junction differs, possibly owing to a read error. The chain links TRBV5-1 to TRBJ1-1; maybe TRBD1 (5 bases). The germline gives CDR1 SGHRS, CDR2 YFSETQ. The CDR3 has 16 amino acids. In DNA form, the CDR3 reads TGTGCCAGCAGCTTCGCGAGGGGCTCGGGAGTGGTTGAAGCTTTCTTT. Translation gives CASSFARGSGVVEAFF. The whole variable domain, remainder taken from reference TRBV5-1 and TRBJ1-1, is KAGVTQTPRYLIKTRGQQVTLSCSPISGHRSVSWYQQTPGQGLQFLFEYFSETQRNKGNFPGRFSGRQFSNSRSEMNVSTLELGDSALYLCASSFARGSGVVEAFFGQGTRLTVV.

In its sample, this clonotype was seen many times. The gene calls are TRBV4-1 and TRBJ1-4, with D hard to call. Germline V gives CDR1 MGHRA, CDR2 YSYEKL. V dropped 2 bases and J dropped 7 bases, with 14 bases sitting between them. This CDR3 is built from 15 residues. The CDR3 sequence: CASSQPGMMGEKLFF. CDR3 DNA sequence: TGCGCCAGCAGCCAACCGGGAATGATGGGTGAAAAACTGTTTTTT.

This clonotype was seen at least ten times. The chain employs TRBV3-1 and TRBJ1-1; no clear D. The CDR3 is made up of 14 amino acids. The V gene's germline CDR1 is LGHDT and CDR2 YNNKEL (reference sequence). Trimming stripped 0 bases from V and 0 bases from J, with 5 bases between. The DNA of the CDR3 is TGTGCCAGCAGCCAAGATCTCATGAACACTGAAGCTTTCTTT. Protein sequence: CASSQDLMNTEAFF.

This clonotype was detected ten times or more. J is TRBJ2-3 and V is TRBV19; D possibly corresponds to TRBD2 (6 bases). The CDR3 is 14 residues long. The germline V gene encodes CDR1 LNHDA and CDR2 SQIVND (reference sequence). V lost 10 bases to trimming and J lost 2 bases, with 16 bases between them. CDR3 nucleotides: TGTGCCACTTCCGGGACTCATTACACAGATACGCAGTATTTT. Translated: CATSGTHYTDTQYF.

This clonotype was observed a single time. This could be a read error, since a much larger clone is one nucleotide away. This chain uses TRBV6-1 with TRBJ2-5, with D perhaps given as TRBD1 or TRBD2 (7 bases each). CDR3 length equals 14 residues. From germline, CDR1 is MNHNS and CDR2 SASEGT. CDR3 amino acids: CTSSLGGGIETQYF. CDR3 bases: TGTACCAGCAGCCTGGGAGGGGGCATTGAGACCCAGTACTTC.

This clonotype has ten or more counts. The CDR3 DNA reads as TGTGCCAGCAGTCAAGGACAGGGTCCCGAGCAGTACTTC. It specifies CASSQGQGPEQYF. V usage is TRBV16 and J usage is TRBJ2-7, with TRBD1 identical over 8 bases. CDR1 and CDR2 from the germline V gene are KGHSY and FQNENV. With V trimmed by 6 bases and J by 6 bases, 7 bases remained unmatched. CDR3 length: 13 residues.

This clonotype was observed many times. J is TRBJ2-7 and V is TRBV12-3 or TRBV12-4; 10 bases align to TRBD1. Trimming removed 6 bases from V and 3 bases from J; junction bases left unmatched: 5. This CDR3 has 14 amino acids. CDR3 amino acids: CASSFGQGVYEQYF. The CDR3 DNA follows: TGTGCCAGCAGCTTCGGACAGGGGGTCTACGAGCAGTACTTC.

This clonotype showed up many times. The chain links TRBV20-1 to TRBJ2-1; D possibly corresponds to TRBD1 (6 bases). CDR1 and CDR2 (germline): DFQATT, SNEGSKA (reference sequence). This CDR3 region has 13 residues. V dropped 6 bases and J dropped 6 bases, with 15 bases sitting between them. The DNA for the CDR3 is TGCAGTGCCCCCAGGGGAGAAAGCAATGAGCAGTTCTTC. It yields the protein CSAPRGESNEQFF.

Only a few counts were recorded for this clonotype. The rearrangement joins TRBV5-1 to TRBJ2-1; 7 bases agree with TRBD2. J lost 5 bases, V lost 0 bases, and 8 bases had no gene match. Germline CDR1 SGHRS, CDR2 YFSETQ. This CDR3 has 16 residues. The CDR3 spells CASSLAHRLADNEQFF. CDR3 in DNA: TGCGCCAGCAGCTTGGCCCATCGCCTAGCGGACAATGAGCAGTTCTTC.

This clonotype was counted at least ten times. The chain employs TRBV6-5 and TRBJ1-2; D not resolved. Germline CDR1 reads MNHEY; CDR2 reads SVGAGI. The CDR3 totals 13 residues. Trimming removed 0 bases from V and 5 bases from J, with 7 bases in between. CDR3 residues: CASSYSSDYGYTF. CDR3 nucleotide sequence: TGTGCCAGCAGTTACTCATCTGATTATGGCTACACCTTC.

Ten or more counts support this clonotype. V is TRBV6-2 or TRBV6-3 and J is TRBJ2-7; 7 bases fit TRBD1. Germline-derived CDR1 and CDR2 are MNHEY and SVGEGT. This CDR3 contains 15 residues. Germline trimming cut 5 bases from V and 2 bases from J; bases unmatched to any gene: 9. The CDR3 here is CASSPRTGGAYEQYF. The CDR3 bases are TGTGCCAGCAGTCCACGGACAGGAGGCGCCTACGAGCAGTACTTC.

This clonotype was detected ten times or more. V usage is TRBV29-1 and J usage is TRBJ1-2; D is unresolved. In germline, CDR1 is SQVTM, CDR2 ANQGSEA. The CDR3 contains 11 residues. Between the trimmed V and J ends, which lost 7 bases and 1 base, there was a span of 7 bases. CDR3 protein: CSESDNYGYTF. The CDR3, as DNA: TGCAGCGAAAGCGATAACTATGGCTACACCTTC.

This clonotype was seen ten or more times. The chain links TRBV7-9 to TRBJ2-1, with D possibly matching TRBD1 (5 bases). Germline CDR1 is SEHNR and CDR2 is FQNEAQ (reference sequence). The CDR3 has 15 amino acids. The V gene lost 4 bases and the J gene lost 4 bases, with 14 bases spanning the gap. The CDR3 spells CASSSPVGAYNEQFF. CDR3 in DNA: TGTGCCAGCAGCTCCCCAGTAGGGGCTTACAATGAGCAGTTCTTC.

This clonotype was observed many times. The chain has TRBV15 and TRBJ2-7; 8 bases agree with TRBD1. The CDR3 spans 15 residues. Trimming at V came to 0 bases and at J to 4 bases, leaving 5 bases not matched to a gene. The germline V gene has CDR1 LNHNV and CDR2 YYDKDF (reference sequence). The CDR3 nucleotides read TGTGCCACCAGCAGAGAACCACAGGGGGTTTACGAGCAGTACTTC. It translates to CATSREPQGVYEQYF.

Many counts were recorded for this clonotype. The CDR3 bases are TGTGCCAGCAGTTCAGAAGCGGGAGCGAGCGGGGAGCTGTTTTTT. Amino acid sequence: CASSSEAGASGELFF. The rearrangement links TRBV6-5 to TRBJ2-2, with TRBD2 matching over 8 bases. Germline V gene sequence: CDR1 MNHEY, CDR2 SVGAGI. The CDR3 is 15 residues long. Losses at the gene ends were 4 bases for V and 7 bases for J; bases not matched to a gene: 8.

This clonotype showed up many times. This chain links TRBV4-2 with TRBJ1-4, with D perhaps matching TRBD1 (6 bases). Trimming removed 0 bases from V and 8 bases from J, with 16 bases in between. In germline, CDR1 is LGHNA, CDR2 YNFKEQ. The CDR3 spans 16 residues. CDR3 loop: CASSQEITRGREKLFF. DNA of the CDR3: TGTGCCAGCAGCCAAGAAATCACCAGGGGACGGGAAAAACTGTTTTTT.

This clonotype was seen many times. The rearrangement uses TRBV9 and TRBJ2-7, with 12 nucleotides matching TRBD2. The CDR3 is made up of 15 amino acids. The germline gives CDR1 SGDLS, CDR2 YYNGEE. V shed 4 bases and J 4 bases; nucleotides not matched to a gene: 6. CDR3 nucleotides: TGTGCCAGCAGCCCTAGCGGGAGGGCCGGGTACGAGCAGTACTTC. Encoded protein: CASSPSGRAGYEQYF. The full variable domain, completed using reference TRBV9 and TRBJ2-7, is DSGVTQTPKHLITATGQRVTLRCSPRSGDLSVYWYQQSLDQGLQFLIQYYNGEERAKGNILERFSAQQFPDLHSELNLSSLELGDSALYFCASSPSGRAGYEQYFGPGTRLTVT.